Listed below are T cell receptor beta chains from one sample, sequenced in a study of blood T cell repertoires in COVID-19. Measured with immunoSEQ multiplex PCR; TCRdb has only the in-frame clones, and not every one. The sample yields some 95,000 clones, about 88% seen once. The source material was peripheral blood. All receptors derive from a man at least 80 years old with active or convalescent COVID-19. Both conserved end residues are part of each CDR3. A D gene is named only where the DNA matches it firmly. The size entry is marked missing in some rows and otherwise reads once, few, many or a size class.

>TRBJ1-3|TRBV24-1|TRBD1|NA
CATSDDRDRKKTGNTIYF
TGTGCCACCAGTGACGACCGGGACAGGAAAAAAACTGGAAACACCATATATTTT
>TRBJ2-7|TRBV6-6|TRBD2|NA
CASSTKLALTYEQYF
TGTGCCAGCAGTACGAAACTAGCGCTCACCTACGAGCAGTACTTC
>TRBJ1-3|TRBV28|NA|NA
CASSLGGGRNTIYF
TGTGCCAGCAGTTTGGGGGGAGGGCGAAACACCATATATTTT
>TRBJ2-2|TRBV5-1|TRBD2|NA
CASSRTGTTNTGELFF
TGCGCCAGCAGCAGAACCGGGACTACGAACACCGGGGAGCTGTTTTTT
>TRBJ2-1|TRBV18|NA|NA
CASSLQGGRDEQFF
TGTGCCAGCTCACTCCAGGGGGGTAGGGATGAGCAGTTCTTC
>TRBJ1-2|TRBV27|TRBD1|NA
CASSFNEGARGYTF
TGTGCCAGCAGTTTCAATGAGGGGGCTCGGGGCTACACCTTC
>TRBJ1-1|TRBV18|NA|NA
CASSPPARGYTEAFF
TGTGCCAGCTCACCACCGGCCAGGGGATACACTGAAGCTTTCTTT
>TRBJ2-3|TRBV19|TRBD2|NA
CASKQRGISTDTQYF
TGTGCCAGCAAACAGCGGGGGATTAGCACAGATACGCAGTATTTT
>TRBJ2-5|TRBV7-2|NA|NA
CASSLAFPGYRREAQYF
TGTGCCAGCAGCTTAGCGTTCCCGGGATACCGAAGAGAGGCCCAGTACTTC
>TRBJ1-2|TRBV4-2|TRBD1|NA
CASSDPGQGAGGYTF
TGTGCCAGCAGTGACCCGGGACAGGGGGCGGGCGGCTACACCTTC
>TRBJ1-2|TRBV5-4|TRBD1|once
CASSRRDRVYGYTF
TGTGCCAGCAGCCGCCGGGACAGGGTCTATGGCTACACCTTC
>TRBJ1-1|TRBV6-5|NA|NA
CASSRDMNTEAFF
TGTGCCAGCAGCCGAGATATGAACACTGAAGCTTTCTTT
>TRBJ2-5|TRBV30|TRBD2|NA
CAWSPAGEEETQYF
TGTGCCTGGAGTCCAGCGGGAGAGGAAGAGACCCAGTACTTC
>TRBJ2-1|TRBV3-1/TRBV3-2|TRBD2|NA
CASSHSGTFFDEQFF
TGTGCCAGCAGTCATAGCGGGACTTTCTTTGATGAGCAGTTCTTC